This T cell receptor (beta chain) was observed in a study of blood T cell repertoires in COVID-19. Overall study: T cells, B-cell-depleted T cells, or PBMCs supplied cDNA or gDNA.

The CDR3 length is 9 residues. Only in-frame clones appear in the TCRdb table, and some are missing; sequencing was by immunoSEQ multiplex PCR. Here the sample spans roughly 190,000 clones, about 89% being singletons. The receptor was isolated from a woman younger than 35 who had recovered from COVID-19. The sample consisted of PBMCs or T cells enriched from blood (not recorded which). J is TRBJ1-1 and V is TRBV21-1. TRBV21-1 is designated a pseudogene. This CDR3 is CASSKDSYF. In DNA form, the CDR3 reads TGTGCCAGCAGCAAGGACTCTTACTTT.